This TCR beta chain was recorded in a study of blood T cell repertoires in COVID-19. Study context: T cells, B-cell-depleted T cells, or PBMCs supplied cDNA or gDNA.

The data were produced by immunoSEQ multiplex PCR, yet TCRdb's version contains in-frame clones alone and is incomplete. The profile shows fewer than 350,000 clones, around nine tenths of them singletons. This clonotype originated in a man aged 60 to 75 who had recovered from COVID-19. Specimen: PBMCs or T cells enriched from blood (not recorded which).

CDR3 region: CASIRPGRDGTGYGYTF. DNA of the CDR3: TGTGCCAGCATTCGACCGGGGAGGGATGGTACGGGATATGGCTACACCTTC. This chain connects TRBV6-6 to TRBJ1-2, with D unresolved. The CDR3 totals 17 residues. V was cut by 7 bases and J by 5 bases, with 26 bases left in between. Germline V gene lookup returns CDR1 MNHNY and CDR2 SVGAGI (reference sequence).